This is a list of T cell receptor beta chains from one sample in a study of blood T cells in healthy people across ages. TCRdb processed the 5' RACE reads anew with MiXCR; each CDR3 protein has one entry. The table lists some 1,800,000 distinct CDR3 sequences, 35% to 50% of them singletons. Material: blood. These receptors came from a human donor in good health. Each CDR3 is given without its conserved first and last residue.

j_gene,v_gene,CDR3aa
TRBJ1-2,TRBV7-2,ASSPDGGSYGYT
TRBJ2-5,TRBV20-1,SASQLGPLQETQY
TRBJ2-5,TRBV28,ASNRAGALFTETQY
TRBJ2-1,TRBV4-3,ASSGDPGGSYNEQF
TRBJ2-1,TRBV24-1,ATSDLYTGRGSYNEQF
TRBJ2-7,TRBV18,ASSARHDDYEQY
TRBJ2-1,TRBV20-1,SARGGRPDNEQF
TRBJ1-2,TRBV2,ASSDHGVYGYT
TRBJ2-6,TRBV6-5,ASSYSDSGANVLT
TRBJ1-2,TRBV7-9,ASSLVTGRPVDYGYT
TRBJ2-7,TRBV5-1,ASSLARAEYEQY
TRBJ1-1,TRBV7-9,ASSYARGPAF
TRBJ2-7,TRBV20-1,SALTGDSDEQY